This entry features one T cell receptor beta chain sequence. In the authors' methods: Counts of nucleated cells, estimated from reference gene primer amplification, were obtained. TCRdb keeps only in-frame clones here, not all; method: immunoSEQ multiplex PCR. Clonal size and the V and J genes are those of that table, whereas D and trimming came from the DNA. Here the sample spans under 200,000 clones, around 80% being singletons. The data stem from a study of blood T cell repertoires in COVID-19. Germline V lookup: CDR1 SGDLS, CDR2 YYNGEE. The CDR3 loop spans 15 amino acids. Trimming at V came to 4 bases and at J to 5 bases, leaving 9 bases not matched to a gene.

The source is a woman aged 55-70 years with acute or convalescent COVID-19. This chain links TRBV9 with TRBJ2-5, with 9 bases lining up with TRBD2. The specimen was peripheral blood. The CDR3 sequence is CASSPIAGVTETQYF. CDR3 nucleotide sequence: TGTGCCAGCAGCCCAATAGCGGGGGTGACGGAGACCCAGTACTTC.